A single sample gave rise to the 20 T cell receptor beta chains below, sequenced in a study of T cell changes during pregnancy in multiple sclerosis. Produced via immunoSEQ multiplex PCR; TCRdb's table is partial and in-frame only. The table includes about 45,000 clones, just under 95% detected once. This sample comprised CD4+ T cells from peripheral blood mononuclear cells, obtained in the third trimester of pregnancy. The receptor source for this set is a female donor with multiple sclerosis, enrolled in a pregnancy study.

The chain carries TRBV4-1 and TRBJ2-3, with 12 bases aligning to TRBD2. V trimming: 2 bases; J trimming: 2 bases; junction bases outside the gene matches: 5. In germline, CDR1 is MGHRA, CDR2 YSYEKL. The CDR3 runs 17 residues. The chain's CDR3 is CASSQPGLAGNTDTQYF. The CDR3 DNA reads as TGCGCCAGCAGCCAACCCGGACTAGCGGGAAACACAGATACGCAGTATTTT.

V gene TRBV18 combines with J gene TRBJ2-7; possibly TRBD2 for D (6 bases). V gave up 3 bases and J gave up 0 bases, with 12 bases separating them. The CDR3 loop spans 15 amino acids. Germline lookup yields CDR1 KGHSH and CDR2 LQKENI. The CDR3 DNA reads TGTGCCAGCTCACCGCTTAGCGGATCCTCCTACGAGCAGTACTTC. It yields the protein CASSPLSGSSYEQYF.

The chain joins TRBV7-2 to TRBJ1-2, with unresolved D. Germline CDR1 and CDR2: SGHTA and FQGNSA. This CDR3 is 12 amino acids long. V was trimmed by 1 base and J by 8 bases, leaving 8 bases between them. This CDR3 is CASSLDRVGYTF. For the CDR3, the DNA is TGTGCCAGCAGCTTAGACCGGGTCGGCTACACCTTC. Supplemented by reference TRBV7-2 and TRBJ1-2, the full variable domain reads GAGVSQSPSNKVTEKGKDVELRCDPISGHTALYWYRQSLGQGLEFLIYFQGNSAPDKSGLPSDRFSAERTGGSVSTLTIQRTQQEDSAVYLCASSLDRVGYTFGSGTRLTVV.

V usage is TRBV5-5 and J usage is TRBJ2-7, with D possibly being TRBD2 (6 bases). The length of the CDR3 is 13 residues. The ends were cut back, 3 bases at V and 2 bases at J, with 9 bases in the middle. Germline-derived CDR1 and CDR2 are SGHKS and YYEKEE (reference sequence). For the CDR3, the DNA is TGTGCCAGCAGCTGGAGGGAAACCTACGAGCAGTACTTC. Translating gives CASSWRETYEQYF.

This chain joins TRBV4-1 and TRBJ1-4, with a tentative D call TRBD1 (5 bases). Between the trimmed V and J ends, which lost 0 bases and 11 bases, there was a span of 22 bases. The CDR3 has 17 amino acids. Germline CDR1 and CDR2: MGHRA and YSYEKL. The DNA of the CDR3 is TGCGCCAGCAGCCAAGATCTGCGAACGCGGGACTTGGAGAAACTGTTTTTT. Protein: CASSQDLRTRDLEKLFF.

In regard to this clone: A read error may produce the germline difference seen at one junction end. The rearrangement joins TRBV30 to TRBJ2-7, with D possibly matching TRBD1 (6 bases). The CDR3 extends over 13 amino acids. Germline V gene sequence: CDR1 GTSNPN, CDR2 SVGIG (reference sequence). CDR3 region: CAWSVDRLADSHF. The CDR3 nucleotides are TGTGCCTGGAGTGTAGACCGGCTGGCGGACAGCCACTTC.

J is TRBJ1-2 and V is TRBV28, with D tentatively TRBD1 (6 bases). Trimming took 5 bases from V and 7 from J, leaving 14 bases between them. The CDR3 loop spans 13 amino acids. CDR1 and CDR2 (germline): MDHEN, SYDVKM. CDR3 protein: CASSGGHGRGYTF. The CDR3 DNA sequence: TGTGCCAGCAGTGGGGGACACGGTCGTGGCTACACCTTC.

The chain combines TRBV7-9 with TRBJ2-5; D remains unclear. Trimming cost V 1 base and J 7 bases, with 7 bases left between them. The CDR3 has 12 residues. Germline CDR1 and CDR2: SEHNR and FQNEAQ (reference sequence). The CDR3 nucleotides are TGTGCCAGCAGCTTAGATTATTGGACCCAGTACTTC. This translates into CASSLDYWTQYF.

The V gene is TRBV28, the J gene TRBJ2-1, with D unresolved. The V end lost 4 bases, the J end lost 0 bases, and 19 bases lay between the germline ends. The CDR3 is 18 residues long. Germline V lookup: CDR1 MDHEN, CDR2 SYDVKM. CDR3 DNA sequence: TGTGCCAGCAGTTCACCTACGACTGACCTTAGCTCCTACAATGAGCAGTTCTTC. It is translated as CASSSPTTDLSSYNEQFF.

The chain couples TRBV28 to TRBJ1-1; D gene uncertain. Germline assignment: CDR1 MDHEN and CDR2 SYDVKM. Between the trimmed V and J ends, which lost 5 bases and 5 bases, there was a span of 18 bases. The CDR3 is 15 amino acids. The CDR3 coding sequence is TGTGCCAGCAGTCGTACCCACCCGGGGTTAACTGAAGCTTTCTTT. This encodes CASSRTHPGLTEAFF.

The chain couples TRBV7-3 to TRBJ2-3; TRBD2 matches at 13 bases. CDR1 and CDR2 from the germline V gene are SGHTA and FQGTGA. After removal of 4 bases from V and 5 bases from J, the junction contained 6 bases not matched to a gene. CDR3 length: 16 amino acids. The CDR3 protein is CASSSGLAGVGDTQYF. The CDR3 DNA reads as TGTGCCAGCAGCTCCGGACTAGCGGGAGTCGGAGATACGCAGTATTTT.

This clone was recorded a few times. The chain combines TRBV5-6 with TRBJ1-2; possibly TRBD1 for D (5 bases). The CDR3 runs to 14 residues. The germline V and J ends were trimmed by 4 bases and 3 bases, with 13 bases remaining between them. Germline V gene data show CDR1 as SGHDT and CDR2 as YYEEEE. CDR3 protein: CASSRTGLYYGYTF. The CDR3 DNA reads TGTGCCAGCAGCCGCACAGGCCTGTACTATGGCTACACCTTC.

The V and J genes are TRBV27 and TRBJ2-1; 11 nucleotides line up with TRBD2. After removal of 6 bases from V and 10 bases from J, the junction contained 11 bases not matched to a gene. Germline lookup yields CDR1 MNHEY and CDR2 SMNVEV (reference sequence). The CDR3 totals 15 residues. The CDR3 sequence is CASSLLAGGPGEQFF. CDR3 DNA sequence: TGTGCCAGCAGCCTCCTAGCGGGAGGCCCTGGGGAGCAGTTCTTC.

The chain links TRBV14 to TRBJ2-3; D possibly corresponds to TRBD2 (5 bases). There are 17 residues in the CDR3. Between the trimmed V and J ends, which lost 4 bases and 0 bases, there was a span of 17 bases. In germline, CDR1 is SGHDN, CDR2 FVKESK. The CDR3 bases are TGTGCCAGCAGCCGATTTGCACCGGGGAAAAGCACAGATACGCAGTATTTT. Translated: CASSRFAPGKSTDTQYF.

V usage is TRBV4-2 and J usage is TRBJ2-1; no clear D. V dropped 5 bases and J dropped 6 bases, with 8 bases sitting between them. CDR1 and CDR2 (germline): LGHNA, YNFKEQ. CDR3 length: 12 amino acids. DNA of the CDR3: TGTGCCAGCAGCAGAAACTTCAATGAGCAGTTCTTC. The encoded protein is CASSRNFNEQFF.

This chain connects TRBV7-6 to TRBJ2-2, with unresolved D. CDR3 length: 15 residues. Trimming removed 8 bases at V and 0 bases at J, with 13 bases between. From germline, CDR1 is SGHVS and CDR2 FNYEAQ. The chain's CDR3 is CASGLVTSNTGELFF. In nucleotides, the CDR3 is TGTGCCAGCGGTTTAGTGACTTCGAACACCGGGGAGCTGTTTTTT.

This chain uses TRBV7-9 with TRBJ1-1, with 8 positions matching TRBD1. The V gene's germline CDR1 is SEHNR and CDR2 FQNEAQ (reference sequence). The CDR3 sequence is 15 residues long. The J segment lost 0 bases and the V segment lost 5 bases, leaving 5 bases of the junction unmatched. The CDR3 sequence: CASSRDRRMNTEAFF. The CDR3 nucleotides read TGTGCCAGCAGCCGGGACAGGCGAATGAACACTGAAGCTTTCTTT.

V and J are TRBV2 and TRBJ2-2; perhaps TRBD2 as D (6 bases). The CDR3 has 14 residues. Germline CDR1 reads SNHLY; CDR2 reads FYNNEI. Deletions cut 7 bases from V and 1 base from J, with 10 bases between. The CDR3 coding sequence is TGTGCCAGCACGGGACTGATGAACACCGGGGAGCTGTTTTTT. Residues: CASTGLMNTGELFF.

The gene calls are TRBV7-2 and TRBJ2-1, with 9 positions matching TRBD2. Looked up from germline, CDR1 is SGHTA and CDR2 is FQGNSA. This CDR3 contains 16 residues. Germline trimming cut 2 bases from V and 8 bases from J; bases unmatched to any gene: 10. The CDR3 DNA sequence: TGTGCCAGCAGCTTACGCCGGGCGGGAGGGCGTCATGAGCAGTTCTTC. Translating gives CASSLRRAGGRHEQFF.

The CDR3: CASSSGTSGANVLTF. Written as DNA, the CDR3 is TGTGCCAGCAGTTCAGGAACCTCTGGGGCCAACGTCCTGACTTTC. The chain has TRBV28 and TRBJ2-6; D is ambiguous. V gave up 4 bases and J gave up 0 bases, with 7 bases separating them. Germline values: CDR1 MDHEN, CDR2 SYDVKM. This CDR3 has 15 amino acids.